This entry features one T cell receptor (beta chain) sequence. The method was immunoSEQ multiplex PCR; TCRdb's version includes in-frame clones alone and lacks a portion of them. Of more than 60,000 clones listed, around 94% are singletons. V was clipped by 1 base and J by 5 bases, with 15 bases between them. In germline, CDR1 is MGHRA, CDR2 YSYEKL. This CDR3 has 16 residues. This specimen belongs to a study of OX40 agonist ivuxolimab in advanced cancers. This rearrangement joins TRBV4-1 to TRBJ2-1; TRBD2 is a possible D gene (5 bases). This specimen was CD4+ or CD8+ T cells sorted from blood, taken in a trial of the OX40 agonist ivuxolimab. The clonotype originates from an adult with an advanced solid tumor such as melanoma, head and neck, liver or kidney cancer. The CDR3: CASSQGVVARHNEQFF. In DNA, the CDR3 is TGCGCCAGCAGCCAAGGTGTTGTAGCGAGACACAATGAGCAGTTCTTC.